Below are 30 T cell receptor beta chains sequenced from a single sample in a study of T cell changes during pregnancy in multiple sclerosis. Sequenced by immunoSEQ multiplex PCR; TCRdb stores in-frame clones only, minus some. The sample records some 99,000 clones, roughly 94% being singletons. The sequencing used peripheral blood, collected after pregnancy. These TCRs come from a female donor in good health, enrolled as a control in a pregnancy study.

This chain links TRBV28 with TRBJ2-3; D not resolved. CDR1 MDHEN and CDR2 SYDVKM come from the germline V gene. V was cut by 3 bases and J by 1 base, with 17 bases left in between. CDR3 length: 17 residues. The CDR3, as DNA: TGTGCCAGCAGTTTCCTCTCGGCCGGGTCGGGCACAGATACGCAGTATTTT. Its protein product is CASSFLSAGSGTDTQYF.

The chain carries TRBV6-6 and TRBJ2-5, with a weak D call TRBD2 (6 bases). Germline V gene sequence: CDR1 MNHNY, CDR2 SVGAGI (reference sequence). CDR3 length equals 15 residues. Trimming took off 2 bases at V and 1 base at J, with 11 bases between the two ends. The CDR3 loop is CASSYAGNFQETQYF. CDR3 coding DNA: TGTGCCAGCAGTTACGCGGGGAACTTCCAAGAGACCCAGTACTTC.

The chain is built from TRBV6-5 and TRBJ2-1; D may be TRBD2 (7 bases). CDR3 length: 15 amino acids. V lost 2 bases and J lost 5, with 13 bases in between. Germline CDR1 reads MNHEY; CDR2 reads SVGAGI. CDR3 amino acids: CASSYRGAFDNEQFF. In nucleotides, the CDR3 is TGTGCCAGCAGTTACCGGGGGGCTTTTGACAATGAGCAGTTCTTC.

This chain joins TRBV4-1 and TRBJ2-7, with 11 bases fitting TRBD1. CDR1 and CDR2 from the germline V gene are MGHRA and YSYEKL. The CDR3 totals 17 residues. V trimming: 3 bases; J trimming: 5 bases; junction bases outside the gene matches: 12. CDR3: CASSHPTWTGGGDEQYF. Written as DNA, the CDR3 is TGCGCCAGCAGCCACCCAACCTGGACAGGGGGCGGGGACGAGCAGTACTTC.

CDR3: CARGGLAGNEQFF. CDR3 nucleotides: TGTGCCAGGGGGGGCCTAGCGGGCAATGAGCAGTTCTTC. The genes are TRBV2 and TRBJ2-1, with 8 bases aligning to TRBD2. CDR1 is SNHLY and CDR2 is FYNNEI in the germline V gene. The J segment lost 6 bases and the V segment lost 9 bases, leaving 7 bases of the junction unmatched. This CDR3 has 13 residues.

V usage is TRBV27 and J usage is TRBJ1-1; tentatively, D is TRBD1 (6 bases). Trimming stripped 5 bases from V and 1 base from J, with 14 bases between. Germline assignment: CDR1 MNHEY and CDR2 SMNVEV (reference sequence). The CDR3 is 15 residues long. CDR3 nucleotide sequence: TGTGCCAGCAGTACAACAGGGTTTAGGAACACTGAAGCTTTCTTT. This sequence encodes CASSTTGFRNTEAFF.

CDR3 DNA sequence: TGCAGCGTTGTTGGGCTATCTGAGCAGTTCTTC. As protein: CSVVGLSEQFF. The rearrangement links TRBV29-1 to TRBJ2-1; no definite D call. CDR3 size: 11 residues. Germline V gene sequence: CDR1 SQVTM, CDR2 ANQGSEA. Trimming shortened V by 4 bases and J by 9 bases, and 10 bases separated the two germline ends.

This clone was seen once. The V and J genes are TRBV18 and TRBJ2-5; 8 bases agree with TRBD2. The germline V gene encodes CDR1 KGHSH and CDR2 LQKENI. The CDR3 extends over 15 amino acids. The V segment lost 1 base and the J segment 11 bases; nucleotides outside the gene matches: 12. The DNA of the CDR3 is TGTGCCAGCTCACCACTGACGGGAGGGCCGGGAGAGCAGTACTTC. This gives the protein CASSPLTGGPGEQYF.

The chain combines TRBV13 with TRBJ2-5; 11 positions match TRBD2. The DNA end is more similar to TRBJ2-7, so the J call may be wrong. Germline V gives CDR1 PRHDT, CDR2 FYEKMQ (reference sequence). This CDR3 has 16 amino acids. CDR3 DNA: TGTGCCAGCAGCCCGGCCGTAGCGGGAGGGTCGTACGAGCAGTACTTC. This gives the protein CASSPAVAGGSYEQYF.

This clone was seen a single time. The chain recombines TRBV30 with TRBJ2-5; 8 nucleotides align to TRBD2. CDR1 and CDR2 from the germline V gene are GTSNPN and SVGIG (reference sequence). The CDR3 sequence is 13 residues long. V lost 8 bases, J lost 5 bases, and 10 bases stayed unmatched. CDR3 nucleotides: TGTGCCCAAGGGCTAGCGGGCGGGGAGACCCAGTACTTC. Its translation: CAQGLAGGETQYF.

V and J are TRBV10-3 and TRBJ2-1, with TRBD1 identical over 11 bases. J was trimmed by 9 bases and V by 0 bases; bases with no gene match: 10. This CDR3 has 17 residues. Germline V gene sequence: CDR1 ENHRY, CDR2 SYGVKD. The CDR3 spells CAISESFLGQGAIEQFF. The CDR3 DNA sequence: TGTGCCATCAGTGAGTCGTTTCTAGGACAGGGGGCCATTGAGCAGTTCTTC.

The J gene is TRBJ2-7, the V gene TRBV7-2, with D possibly TRBD2 on 6 matching bases. The CDR3 is 16 amino acids. The V and J ends lost 5 bases and 0 bases respectively, with 17 bases between them. Germline V gene data show CDR1 as SGHTA and CDR2 as FQGNSA. The CDR3 sequence is CASSEPGLSTSYEQYF. In nucleotides, the CDR3 is TGTGCCAGCAGCGAACCGGGACTCTCCACCTCCTACGAGCAGTACTTC.

The chain is built from TRBV28 and TRBJ1-2; weak D call: TRBD1 (6 bases). CDR1 is MDHEN and CDR2 is SYDVKM in the germline V gene. CDR3 length: 14 amino acids. V lost 3 bases, J lost 4 bases, and 12 bases lay in between. The CDR3 sequence is CASSFRGAGYGYTF. In DNA form, the CDR3 reads TGTGCCAGCAGTTTTCGGGGGGCGGGCTATGGCTACACCTTC.

This chain links TRBV27 with TRBJ1-4; D is possibly TRBD1 (5 bases). The CDR3 is made up of 14 amino acids. Germline-derived CDR1 and CDR2 are MNHEY and SMNVEV (reference sequence). V gave up 6 bases and J gave up 7 bases, with 15 bases separating them. For the CDR3, the DNA is TGTGCCAGCAGACCCCTTCAGGGCGGTGAAAAACTGTTTTTT. As protein: CASRPLQGGEKLFF. Full variable domain (rest looked up from reference TRBV27 and TRBJ1-4): EAQVTQNPRYLITVTGKKLTVTCSQNMNHEYMSWYRQDPGLGLRQIYYSMNVEVTDKGDVPEGYKVSRKEKRNFPLILESPSPNQTSLYFCASRPLQGGEKLFFGSGTQLSVL.

This CDR3 is CASSFRSGVEQYF. CDR3 DNA sequence: TGTGCCAGTAGTTTCCGGTCAGGGGTCGAGCAGTACTTC. The rearrangement links TRBV19 to TRBJ2-7, with a weak D call TRBD1 (6 bases). This CDR3 is 13 amino acids long. Germline values: CDR1 LNHDA, CDR2 SQIVND (reference sequence). The V and J ends lost 5 bases and 6 bases respectively, with 14 bases between them.

This sequence joins TRBV2 and TRBJ2-3; 7 bases fit TRBD2. The CDR3 runs 13 residues. V lost 6 bases, J lost 5 bases, and 5 bases stayed unmatched. Germline-derived CDR1 and CDR2 are SNHLY and FYNNEI. This CDR3 is CASRKGEGDTQYF. The CDR3 bases are TGTGCCAGCAGGAAAGGGGAGGGAGATACGCAGTATTTT.

This clone was observed once. The J gene is TRBJ2-7, the V gene TRBV5-1; D possibly corresponds to TRBD2 (6 bases). CDR1 and CDR2 from the germline V gene are SGHRS and YFSETQ. V was trimmed by 4 bases and J by 2 bases, leaving 13 bases between them. The CDR3 covers 14 residues. CDR3 nucleotides: TGCGCCAGCAGCACGGAGGGTTTGCCCTACGAGCAGTACTTC. It translates to CASSTEGLPYEQYF.

Concerning this clone itself: The junction and the germline gene differ at one end; a read error may be behind it. The gene calls are TRBV6-5 and TRBJ1-1, with D possibly TRBD1 on 5 matching bases. CDR3 length equals 11 residues. In germline, CDR1 is MNHEY, CDR2 SVGAGI. This chain's CDR3 is CAGSKGIEAFF. CDR3 nucleotides: TGTGCCGGCAGTAAGGGGATTGAAGCTTTCTTT.

This chain joins TRBV6-5 and TRBJ2-5, with 11 bases identical to TRBD2. The CDR3 is 15 residues long. Trimming removed 6 bases from V and 4 bases from J; junction bases left unmatched: 7. Germline CDR1 is MNHEY and CDR2 is SVGAGI. In nucleotides, the CDR3 is TGTGCCAGCAGATTAGCGGGAGGGCAGAGAGAGACCCAGTACTTC. Translated: CASRLAGGQRETQYF.

The chain links TRBV10-3 to TRBJ1-3; no firm D call. The CDR3 has 13 amino acids. Germline V gene lookup returns CDR1 ENHRY and CDR2 SYGVKD. The V end was cut by 7 bases, the J end by 4 bases, with 11 bases between. The CDR3 DNA sequence: TGTGCCATCACCGGGGTCCTAGGAAACACCATATATTTT. Translation gives CAITGVLGNTIYF.

This clone has just one count. The chain combines TRBV21-1 with TRBJ1-1; no DNA check was done on the table's D call, TRBD1. TRBV21-1 is described as a pseudogene. The CDR3 contains 16 residues. The CDR3 region is CASSKEKQGENTEAFF. DNA of the CDR3: TGTGCCAGCAGCAAAGAAAAACAGGGTGAGAACACTGAAGCTTTCTTT.

The chain is built from TRBV5-6 and TRBJ2-5; D is possibly TRBD1 (6 bases). Per the germline V gene, CDR1 is SGHDT and CDR2 is YYEEEE. There are 16 residues in the CDR3. V was pared by 1 base and J by 2 bases, with 15 bases between. The CDR3: CASSLLGAGRQETQYF. CDR3 nucleotide sequence: TGTGCCAGCAGCTTGTTGGGGGCCGGACGGCAAGAGACCCAGTACTTC. The full variable domain, its missing parts supplied by reference TRBV5-6 and TRBJ2-5, is DAGVTQSPTHLIKTRGQQVTLRCSPKSGHDTVSWYQQALGQGPQFIFQYYEEEERQRGNFPDRFSGHQFPNYSSELNVNALLLGDSALYLCASSLLGAGRQETQYFGPGTRLLVL.

J is TRBJ1-2 and V is TRBV6-5, with D possibly being TRBD1 (5 bases). CDR3 length: 11 residues. V was clipped by 10 bases and J by 5 bases, with 11 bases between them. Germline V gene lookup returns CDR1 MNHEY and CDR2 SVGAGI. CDR3 sequence: CATGRGYGYTF. The CDR3 nucleotides are TGTGCCACCGGACGGGGGTATGGCTACACCTTC.

CDR3: CATSERGSGNTIYF. The CDR3 DNA follows: TGTGCCACGTCCGAGAGAGGCTCTGGAAACACCATATATTTT. V gene TRBV15 combines with J gene TRBJ1-3, with no clear D. The germline V gene has CDR1 LNHNV and CDR2 YYDKDF (reference sequence). Trimming cost V 9 bases and J 0 bases, with 12 bases left between them. The length of the CDR3 is 14 residues.

In this sample, this clone turned up a few times. This chain uses TRBV7-8 with TRBJ2-1; 7 bases agree with TRBD2. Germline V CDR1 and CDR2: SGHVS, FQNEAQ. The CDR3 sequence is 16 residues long. V lost 5 bases to trimming and J lost 12 bases; unmatched junction nucleotides: 19. For the CDR3, the DNA is TGTGCCAGCAGCGTCAGTCCTTCGGGCAGTGGGAGGGGGCAGTTCTTC. Protein: CASSVSPSGSGRGQFF.

V and J are TRBV7-9 and TRBJ2-3, with 12 bases lining up with TRBD2. The CDR3 totals 17 residues. Germline lookup yields CDR1 SEHNR and CDR2 FQNEAQ (reference sequence). Trimming cost V 2 bases and J 3 bases; bases outside gene matches: 6. The DNA of the CDR3 is TGTGCCAGCAGCTTACCGACTAGCGGGAGAGGAACAGATACGCAGTATTTT. Amino acid sequence: CASSLPTSGRGTDTQYF.

V gene TRBV6-1 combines with J gene TRBJ2-3, with TRBD2 identical over 8 bases. The trim removed 6 bases at V and 3 bases at J, leaving 8 bases unmatched. The CDR3 totals 15 residues. The germline V gene has CDR1 MNHNS and CDR2 SASEGT. The CDR3 region has the DNA TGTGCCAGCAGCGCGGGACTAGGGGTAACAGATACGCAGTATTTT. Translating it yields CASSAGLGVTDTQYF.

The J gene is TRBJ1-2, the V gene TRBV7-3; D not certain. Trimming took 2 bases from V and 5 from J, leaving 15 bases between them. Germline V gene lookup returns CDR1 SGHTA and CDR2 FQGTGA. This CDR3 spans 15 amino acids. DNA of the CDR3: TGTGCCAGCAGCTTAGCCCACGAGACGGGGTATGGCTACACCTTC. Amino acid sequence: CASSLAHETGYGYTF.

The genes are TRBV19 and TRBJ1-1, with D uncertain. Germline V gene lookup returns CDR1 LNHDA and CDR2 SQIVND (reference sequence). The germline V and J ends were trimmed by 6 bases and 5 bases, with 10 bases remaining between them. The length of the CDR3 is 12 residues. This CDR3 reads CASSHGGTEAFF. The CDR3 DNA follows: TGTGCCAGTAGCCATGGAGGGACTGAAGCTTTCTTT.

The chain carries TRBV5-1 and TRBJ2-7, with 7 bases lining up with TRBD2. CDR3 length: 17 residues. Germline V gene lookup returns CDR1 SGHRS and CDR2 YFSETQ. Germline trimming cut 0 bases from V and 3 bases from J; bases unmatched to any gene: 12. The CDR3 nucleotides are TGCGCCAGCAGCTTGGGTGGGGCTAGCGGCTCAAACTACGAGCAGTACTTC. Its translation is CASSLGGASGSNYEQYF.